The T cell receptor (beta chain) under discussion was sequenced for a study of blood T cell repertoires in COVID-19. At the level of the study: Sites in the United States, Italy and Spain provided acute and convalescent COVID-19 samples.

The assay was immunoSEQ multiplex PCR, and TCRdb's table has in-frame clones only and misses some. The profile shows roughly 49,000 clones, over 90% of them singletons. The clonotype comes from a man in his sixties with COVID-19, enrolled during active disease. The sample consisted of peripheral blood.

CDR3 amino acids: CASSQDRRGGPYEQYF. The CDR3 nucleotides are TGTGCCAGCAGCCAAGACCGACGGGGGGGCCCCTACGAGCAGTACTTC. V and J are TRBV4-2 and TRBJ2-7, with 8 bases fitting TRBD2. The CDR3 has 16 residues. Germline V gives CDR1 LGHNA, CDR2 YNFKEQ. J was trimmed by 2 bases and V by 0 bases; bases with no gene match: 6.